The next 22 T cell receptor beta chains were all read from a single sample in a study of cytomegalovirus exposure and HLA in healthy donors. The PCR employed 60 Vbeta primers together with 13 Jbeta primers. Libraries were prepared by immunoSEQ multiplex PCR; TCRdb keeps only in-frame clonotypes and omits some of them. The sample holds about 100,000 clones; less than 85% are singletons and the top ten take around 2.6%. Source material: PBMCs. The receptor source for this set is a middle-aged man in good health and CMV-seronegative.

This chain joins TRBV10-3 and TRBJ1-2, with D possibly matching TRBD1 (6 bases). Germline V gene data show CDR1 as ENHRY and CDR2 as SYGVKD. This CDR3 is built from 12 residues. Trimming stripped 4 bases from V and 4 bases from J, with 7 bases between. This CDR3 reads CAISVDSYGYTF. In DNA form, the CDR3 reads TGTGCCATCAGTGTGGACAGCTATGGCTACACCTTC.

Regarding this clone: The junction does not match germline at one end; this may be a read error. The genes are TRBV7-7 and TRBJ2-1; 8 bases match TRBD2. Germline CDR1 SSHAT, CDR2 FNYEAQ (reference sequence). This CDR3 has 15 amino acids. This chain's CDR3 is CASSSSRRGDNEQFF. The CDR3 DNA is TGTGCTAGCAGCTCCTCAAGGCGGGGGGACAATGAGCAGTTCTTC.

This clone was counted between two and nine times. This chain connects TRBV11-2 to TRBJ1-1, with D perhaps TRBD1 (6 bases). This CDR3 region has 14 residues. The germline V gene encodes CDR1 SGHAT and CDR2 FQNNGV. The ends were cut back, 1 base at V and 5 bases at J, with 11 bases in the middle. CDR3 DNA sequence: TGTGCCAGCAGCTTAGCCAGGGGAGTGACTGAAGCTTTCTTT. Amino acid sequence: CASSLARGVTEAFF.

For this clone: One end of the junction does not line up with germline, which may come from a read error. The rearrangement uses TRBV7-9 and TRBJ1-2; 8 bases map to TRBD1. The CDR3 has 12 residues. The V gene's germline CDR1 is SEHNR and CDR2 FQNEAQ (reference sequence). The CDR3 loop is CSSSSTGEGYTF. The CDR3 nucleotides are TGTTCCAGCAGCTCGACAGGGGAAGGCTACACCTTC.

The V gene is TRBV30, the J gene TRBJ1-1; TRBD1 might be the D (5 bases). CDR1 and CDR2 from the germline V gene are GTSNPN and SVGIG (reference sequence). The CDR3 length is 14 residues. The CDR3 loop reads CASEQETAKLEAFF. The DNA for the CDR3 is TGTGCGTCAGAGCAGGAGACAGCCAAACTTGAAGCTTTCTTT.

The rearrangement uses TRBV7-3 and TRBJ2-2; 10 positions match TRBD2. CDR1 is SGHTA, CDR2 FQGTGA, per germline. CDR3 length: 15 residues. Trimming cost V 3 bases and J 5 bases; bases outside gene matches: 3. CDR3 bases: TGTGCCAGCAGCTTGCATAGCGGGGGGACCGGGGAGCTGTTTTTT. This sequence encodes CASSLHSGGTGELFF. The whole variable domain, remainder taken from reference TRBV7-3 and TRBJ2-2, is GAGVSQTPSNKVTEKGKYVELRCDPISGHTALYWYRQSLGQGPEFLIYFQGTGAADDSGLPNDRFFAVRPEGSVSTLKIQRTERGDSAVYLCASSLHSGGTGELFFGEGSRLTVL.

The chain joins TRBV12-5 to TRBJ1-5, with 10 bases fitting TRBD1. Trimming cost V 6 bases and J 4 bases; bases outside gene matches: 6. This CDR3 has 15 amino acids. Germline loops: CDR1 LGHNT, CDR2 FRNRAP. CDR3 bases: TGTGCTAGTGGCCCCGGGACAGGGGTTAATCAGCCCCAGCATTTT. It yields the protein CASGPGTGVNQPQHF.

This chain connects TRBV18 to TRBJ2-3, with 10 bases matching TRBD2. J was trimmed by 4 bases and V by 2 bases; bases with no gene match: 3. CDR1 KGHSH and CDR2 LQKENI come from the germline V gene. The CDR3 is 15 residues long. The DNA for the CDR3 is TGTGCCAGCTCACCAGTAGCGGGGGGTTCAGATACGCAGTATTTT. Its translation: CASSPVAGGSDTQYF.

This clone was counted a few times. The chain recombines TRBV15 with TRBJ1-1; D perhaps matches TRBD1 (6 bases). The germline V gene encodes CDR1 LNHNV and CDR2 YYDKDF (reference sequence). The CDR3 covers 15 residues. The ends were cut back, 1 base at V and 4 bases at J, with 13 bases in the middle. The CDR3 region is CATSRGAGDGTEAFF. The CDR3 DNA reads TGTGCCACCAGCAGAGGGGCAGGGGATGGCACTGAAGCTTTCTTT.

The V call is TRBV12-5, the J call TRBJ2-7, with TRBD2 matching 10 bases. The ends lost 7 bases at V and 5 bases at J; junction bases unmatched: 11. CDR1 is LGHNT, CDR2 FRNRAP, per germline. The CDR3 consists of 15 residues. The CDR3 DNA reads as TGTGCTAGTGCGGTCGCTAGCGGGGGTATCCACGAGCAGTACTTC. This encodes CASAVASGGIHEQYF.

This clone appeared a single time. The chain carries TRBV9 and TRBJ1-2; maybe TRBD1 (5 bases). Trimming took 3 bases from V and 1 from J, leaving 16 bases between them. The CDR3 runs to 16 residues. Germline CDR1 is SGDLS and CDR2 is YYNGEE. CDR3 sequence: CASSGYSRDINYGYTF. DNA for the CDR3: TGTGCCAGCAGCGGATACAGCAGGGATATTAACTATGGCTACACCTTC.

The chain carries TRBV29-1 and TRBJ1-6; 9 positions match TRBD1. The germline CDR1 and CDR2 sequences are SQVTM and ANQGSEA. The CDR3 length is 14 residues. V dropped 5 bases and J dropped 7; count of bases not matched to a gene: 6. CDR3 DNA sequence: TGCAGCGTTACAACCGGGACAGGGAATTCACCCCTCCACTTT. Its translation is CSVTTGTGNSPLHF.

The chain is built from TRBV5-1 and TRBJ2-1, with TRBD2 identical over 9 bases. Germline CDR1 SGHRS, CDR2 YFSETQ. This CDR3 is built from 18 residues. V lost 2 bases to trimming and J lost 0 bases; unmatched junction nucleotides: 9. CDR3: CASSFSSGGSSSYNEQFF. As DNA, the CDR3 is TGCGCCAGCAGCTTCAGCAGCGGGGGGAGCAGCTCCTACAATGAGCAGTTCTTC.

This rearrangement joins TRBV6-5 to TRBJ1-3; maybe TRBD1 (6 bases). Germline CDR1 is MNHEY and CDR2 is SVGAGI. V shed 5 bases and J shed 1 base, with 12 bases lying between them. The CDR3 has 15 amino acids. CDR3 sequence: CASSVDRYSGNTIYF. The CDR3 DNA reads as TGTGCCAGCAGTGTGGACAGATATTCTGGAAACACCATATATTTT.

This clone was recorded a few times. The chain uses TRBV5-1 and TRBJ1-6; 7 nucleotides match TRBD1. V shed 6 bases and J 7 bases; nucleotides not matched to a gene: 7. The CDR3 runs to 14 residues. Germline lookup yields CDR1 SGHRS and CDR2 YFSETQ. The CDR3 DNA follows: TGCGCCAGCAACAGGGGTAATGAAAATTCACCCCTCCACTTT. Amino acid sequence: CASNRGNENSPLHF. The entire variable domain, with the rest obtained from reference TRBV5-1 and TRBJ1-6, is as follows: KAGVTQTPRYLIKTRGQQVTLSCSPISGHRSVSWYQQTPGQGLQFLFEYFSETQRNKGNFPGRFSGRQFSNSRSEMNVSTLELGDSALYLCASNRGNENSPLHFGNGTRLTVT.

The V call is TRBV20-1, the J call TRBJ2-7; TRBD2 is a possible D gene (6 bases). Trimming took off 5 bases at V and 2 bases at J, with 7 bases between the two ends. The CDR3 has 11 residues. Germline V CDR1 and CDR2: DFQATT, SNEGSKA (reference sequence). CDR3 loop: CSARTTYEQYF. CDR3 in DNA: TGCAGTGCTCGGACTACCTACGAGCAGTACTTC.

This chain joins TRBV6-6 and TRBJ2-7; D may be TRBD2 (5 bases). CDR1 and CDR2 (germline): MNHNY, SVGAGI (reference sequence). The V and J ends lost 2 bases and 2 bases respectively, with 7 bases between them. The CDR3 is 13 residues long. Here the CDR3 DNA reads TGTGCCAGCAGTTACAGCGGTACCTACGAGCAGTACTTC. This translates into CASSYSGTYEQYF.

CDR3 DNA: TGTGCCAGCAGCCGCCCCCCAGGGCCCTATGGCTACACCTTC. Protein product: CASSRPPGPYGYTF. J is TRBJ1-2 and V is TRBV27; a weak D match, TRBD1 (5 bases). Germline V lookup: CDR1 MNHEY, CDR2 SMNVEV (reference sequence). The CDR3 consists of 14 residues. Trimming stripped 6 bases from V and 4 bases from J, with 15 bases between.

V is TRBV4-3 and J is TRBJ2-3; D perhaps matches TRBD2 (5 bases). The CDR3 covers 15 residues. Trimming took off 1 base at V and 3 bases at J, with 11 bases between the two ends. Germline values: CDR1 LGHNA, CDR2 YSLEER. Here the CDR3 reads CASSQVLARTDTQYF. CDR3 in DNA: TGCGCCAGCAGCCAAGTGCTAGCTCGAACAGATACGCAGTATTTT.

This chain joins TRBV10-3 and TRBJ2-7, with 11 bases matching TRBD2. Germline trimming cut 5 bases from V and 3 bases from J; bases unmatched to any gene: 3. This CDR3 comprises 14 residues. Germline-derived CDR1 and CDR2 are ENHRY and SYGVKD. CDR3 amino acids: CAISSSGGLYEQYF. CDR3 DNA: TGTGCCATCAGTTCTAGCGGGGGGCTCTACGAGCAGTACTTC.

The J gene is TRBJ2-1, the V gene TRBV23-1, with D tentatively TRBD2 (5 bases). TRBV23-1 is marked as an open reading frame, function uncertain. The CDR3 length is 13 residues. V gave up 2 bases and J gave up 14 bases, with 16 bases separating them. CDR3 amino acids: CASSQHPGSWEFF. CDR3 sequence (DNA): TGCGCCAGCAGTCAACATCCTGGGAGCTGGGAGTTCTTC.

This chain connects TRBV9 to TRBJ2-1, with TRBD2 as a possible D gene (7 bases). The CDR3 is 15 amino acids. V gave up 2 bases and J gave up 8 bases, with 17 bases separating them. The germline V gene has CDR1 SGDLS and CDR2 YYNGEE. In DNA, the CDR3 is TGTGCCAGCAGCGTTAGGGGGGGCCTTACGCATGAGCAGTTCTTC. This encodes CASSVRGGLTHEQFF.